Listed below are T cell receptor beta chains from one sample, sequenced in a study of blood T cell repertoires in COVID-19. TCRdb's table, derived via immunoSEQ multiplex PCR, lists solely in-frame clones and lacks some. The repertoire holds tens of thousands of clones, with more than 75% as singletons. The material sequenced was peripheral blood. Every receptor here comes from a man aged 65 to 85 with acute or convalescent COVID-19. Both conserved end residues are part of each CDR3. Fields, in order: clone size, J gene, V gene, D gene, CDR3 DNA, CDR3 protein. A D gene is named only where the DNA matches it firmly. The size field is filled for only some rows; it gives once, few, many or a size class.

size: NA; J: TRBJ2-7; V: TRBV5-1; D: NA; DNA: TGCGCCAGCAGCTTGGAGGGACTTTCTGCCTACGAGCAGTACTTC; CDR3: CASSLEGLSAYEQYF
size: NA; J: TRBJ2-3; V: TRBV10-3; D: TRBD1; DNA: TGTGCCATCTGGACAGGGGGCAGGAGCACAGATACGCAGTATTTT; CDR3: CAIWTGGRSTDTQYF
size: NA; J: TRBJ2-3; V: TRBV5-1; D: NA; DNA: TGCGCCAGCAGCTTGGTAGCCGGGGAGGATACGCAGTATTTT; CDR3: CASSLVAGEDTQYF
size: NA; J: TRBJ1-5; V: TRBV5-6; D: TRBD1; DNA: TGTGCCAGCAGCCGTATGACAGGGCGGAATCAGCCCCAGCATTTT; CDR3: CASSRMTGRNQPQHF
size: NA; J: TRBJ2-1; V: TRBV6-2/TRBV6-3; D: NA; DNA: TGTGCCAGCAGTCCGAGGGTTGACAATGAGCAGTTCTTC; CDR3: CASSPRVDNEQFF
size: NA; J: TRBJ1-1; V: TRBV2; D: TRBD1; DNA: TGTGCCAGCAGGGCGGACAGGGAGACTGAAGCTTTCTTT; CDR3: CASRADRETEAFF
size: NA; J: TRBJ2-1; V: TRBV7-9; D: TRBD2; DNA: TGTGCCAGCAGCTTTACTAGCGGGGATCAGCAGTTCTTC; CDR3: CASSFTSGDQQFF
size: NA; J: TRBJ1-2; V: TRBV18; D: NA; DNA: TGTGCCAGCGAGACCCGGGACAACGACTATGGCTACACCTTC; CDR3: CASETRDNDYGYTF
size: NA; J: TRBJ1-3; V: TRBV27; D: NA; DNA: TGTGCCAGCGGGGGGTTTTCCCCTTCAGGAAACACCATATATTTT; CDR3: CASGGFSPSGNTIYF
size: NA; J: TRBJ2-1; V: TRBV29-1; D: NA; DNA: TGCAGCGCCCTGCTCGGTCTTTACAATGAGCAGTTCTTC; CDR3: CSALLGLYNEQFF
size: NA; J: TRBJ2-7; V: TRBV14; D: NA; DNA: TGTGCCAGCGGAGCCGGCACCTACGAGCAGTACTTC; CDR3: CASGAGTYEQYF
size: once; J: TRBJ1-1; V: TRBV29-1; D: NA; DNA: TGCAGCGTTGAAGGAGGTTCGGGCACTGAAGCTTTCTTT; CDR3: CSVEGGSGTEAFF
size: NA; J: TRBJ1-1; V: TRBV6-5; D: NA; DNA: TGTGCCAGCAGTTACGAGACTGAAGCTTTCTTT; CDR3: CASSYETEAFF
size: NA; J: TRBJ1-5; V: TRBV7-2; D: NA; DNA: TGTGCCAGCAGCTGGGAGGGCAATCAGCCCCAGCATTTT; CDR3: CASSWEGNQPQHF
size: NA; J: TRBJ1-5; V: TRBV7-2; D: NA; DNA: TGTGCCAGCAGCTTTATCACAGGAGCCAATCAGCCCCAGCATTTT; CDR3: CASSFITGANQPQHF
size: NA; J: TRBJ2-2; V: TRBV14; D: TRBD1; DNA: TGTGCCAGCAGCTACTACCGGGACAGGGGGACCGGGGAGCTGTTTTTT; CDR3: CASSYYRDRGTGELFF
size: NA; J: TRBJ1-2; V: TRBV7-2; D: NA; DNA: TGTGCCAGCAGCCCTAGTTCTCTTAACTATGGCTACACCTTC; CDR3: CASSPSSLNYGYTF
size: NA; J: TRBJ2-6; V: TRBV5-1; D: NA; DNA: TGCGCCATAAGTGTGGGGCCCGGGGCCAACGTCCTGACTTTC; CDR3: CAISVGPGANVLTF